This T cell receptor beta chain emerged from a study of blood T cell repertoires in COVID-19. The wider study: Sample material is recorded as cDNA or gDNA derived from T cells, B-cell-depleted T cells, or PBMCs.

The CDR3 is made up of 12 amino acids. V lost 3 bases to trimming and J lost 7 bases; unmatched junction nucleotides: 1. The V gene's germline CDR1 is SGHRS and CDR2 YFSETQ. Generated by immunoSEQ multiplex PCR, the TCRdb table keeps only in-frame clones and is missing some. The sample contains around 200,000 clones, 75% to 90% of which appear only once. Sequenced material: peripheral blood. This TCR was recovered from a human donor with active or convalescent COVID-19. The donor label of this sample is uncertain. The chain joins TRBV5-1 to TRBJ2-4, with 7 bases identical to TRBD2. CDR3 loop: CASSSSGNIQYF. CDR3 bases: TGCGCCAGCAGCTCTAGCGGCAACATTCAGTACTTC.